Listed below are T cell receptor beta chains from one sample, sequenced in a study of shared T cell receptors in the human thymus. TCRdb keeps only in-frame clones here, not all; method: immunoSEQ multiplex PCR. In the table there are approximately 490,000 clones, about 80% of which are singletons. These data were likewise used in another study, on human thymus T cells.

Input material: thymocytes. The receptors here all came from a boy under three years old with a congenital heart defect. Both conserved end residues are part of each CDR3. The order of the fields is CDR3 DNA, CDR3 protein, D gene, V gene, clone size, J gene. A D gene is named only where the DNA matches it firmly. Size values are once, few and many counts, or a class for expanded clones, and some rows have none.

TGTGCCAGCAGCGGACTAGCGGGAGAGTACAATGAGCAGTTCTTC | CASSGLAGEYNEQFF | TRBD2 | TRBV6-5 | once | TRBJ2-1
TGCGCCAGCAGCCTCCTACCCGGGCAGCCCCAGCATTTT | CASSLLPGQPQHF | - | TRBV4-1 | - | TRBJ1-5
TGTGCCAGCAGCCCACCTACTAGCATTTACGAGCAGTACTTC | CASSPPTSIYEQYF | - | TRBV4-2 | - | TRBJ2-7
TGTGCCAGCAGACCTGGGACAGGGGGATATGGCTACACCTTC | CASRPGTGGYGYTF | TRBD1 | TRBV27 | - | TRBJ1-2
TGCGCCAGCAGTACGATTCGGACAGGGTTCTCCTACAATGAGCAGTTCTTC | CASSTIRTGFSYNEQFF | TRBD1 | TRBV5-1 | once | TRBJ2-1
TGTGCCAGCAGCCTCGAAGAGACCCAGTACTTC | CASSLEETQYF | - | TRBV25-1 | - | TRBJ2-5
TGTGCCTGGAGTCAAGGAGGCCATCTGGCCCTCCACTTT | CAWSQGGHLALHF | - | TRBV30 | - | TRBJ1-6
TGTGCCAGTAGTATAGCGACAGCTGGGGCCAACGTCCTGACTTTC | CASSIATAGANVLTF | - | TRBV19 | - | TRBJ2-6
TGTGCCTCCGTTACTAGCGGGAGGGAGAACACCGGGGAGCTGTTTTTT | CASVTSGRENTGELFF | TRBD2 | TRBV30 | - | TRBJ2-2
TGCGCCAGCAGCTGCGATTTCAGGGAACCTATGGAGTTGGATGGCTACACCTTC | CASSCDFREPMELDGYTF | - | TRBV5-1 | - | TRBJ1-2